This T cell receptor (beta chain) was profiled in a study of blood T cell repertoires in COVID-19. Losses at the gene ends were 8 bases for V and 7 bases for J; bases not matched to a gene: 12. The germline CDR1 and CDR2 sequences are GTSNPN and SVGIG (reference sequence). This CDR3 is built from 14 residues. Repertoires were generated with immunoSEQ multiplex PCR, while TCRdb's copy carries only in-frame clones and drops some. The profile covers 150,000 to 200,000 clones, with more than 70% appearing a single time and around 2.5% taken by the ten largest. The sequencing sample was made of peripheral blood. The rearrangement links TRBV30 to TRBJ1-4; the match to TRBD1 covers 8 bases. This TCR was recovered from a man aged 35-49 years with active or convalescent COVID-19. The CDR3 sequence is CAAYQGAGSEKLFF. CDR3 sequence (DNA): TGTGCCGCCTACCAGGGGGCTGGGAGTGAAAAACTGTTTTTT. The full variable domain, in which reference TRBV30 and TRBJ1-4 provide the parts outside the CDR3, is SQTIHQWPATLVQPVGSPLSLECTVEGTSNPNLYWYRQAAGRGLQLLFYSVGIGQISSEVPQNLSASRPQDRQFILSSKKLLLSDSGFYLCAAYQGAGSEKLFFGSGTQLSVL.